The sequence of this T cell receptor (beta chain) was determined in a study of T cells after yellow fever vaccination. 5'RACE template switching added a universal primer site and UMIs to TCR cDNA. One entry per CDR3 protein, called by TCRdb with MiXCR from the 5' RACE reads. The sample lists 60,000 to 95,000 distinct CDR3 sequences, roughly 7% seen once, with 25% to 35% in the top ten. This CDR3 region has 20 residues. J gave up 1 base and V 8 bases, and 16 bases lay outside the gene matches. CDR1 is KGHDR, CDR2 SFDVKD, per germline. To note about this clonotype: Its antigen is unidentified.

Study-wide findings and caveats: There was a possibility that FACS-sorted repertoires contained abundant clonotypes contaminating from the bulk population. Clonotypes found in both CD4 and CD8 compartments made up a small share. Once the booster was given, most primary-vaccination clones reappeared, at over 95% for CD4 and roughly 85% for CD8.

The receptor's source is a man younger than 30 who received the YFV17D yellow fever vaccine. The source material was CD8+ T cells sorted from PBMCs, sampled 10 days after the first yellow fever vaccination. V and J are TRBV24-1 and TRBJ2-3; TRBD2 aligns across 14 bases. CDR3: CATKRRTSGGIWGGTDTQYF. The CDR3 nucleotides read TGTGCCACCAAGAGACGGACTAGCGGGGGGATTTGGGGTGGCACAGATACGCAGTATTTT.